This T cell receptor beta chain came from a study of technical replicates of blood from a few donors. This CDR3 region has 14 residues. V gave up 3 bases and J gave up 4 bases; unmatched junction bases: 3. The germline V gene encodes CDR1 MNHEY and CDR2 SVGAGI. TCRdb's copy holds only in-frame clones and misses some; the assay was immunoSEQ multiplex PCR. The data show just over 80,000 clones, 96% seen once. The sequenced material came from T cells isolated from PBMCs. The sequence was obtained from a human donor in good health. The V and J genes are TRBV6-5 and TRBJ2-1; 7 bases are shared with TRBD1. CDR3 in DNA: TGTGCCAGCAGTTATGGACAGGATTACAATGAGCAGTTCTTC. Protein sequence: CASSYGQDYNEQFF.